This T cell receptor (beta chain) was recorded in a study of blood T cell repertoires in COVID-19. Trimming left V 6 bases short and J 0 bases short, with 12 bases between. This CDR3 has 14 amino acids. In germline, CDR1 is ENHRY, CDR2 SYGVKD. TCRdb keeps only in-frame clones here, not all; method: immunoSEQ multiplex PCR. This table holds about 190,000 clones, 80% to 90% found once. V is TRBV10-3 and J is TRBJ2-7, with D possibly TRBD1 on 6 matching bases. This receptor was identified in a woman aged 70-85 years with COVID-19, enrolled during active disease. The sequencing sample was made of peripheral blood. As DNA, the CDR3 is TGTGCCATCAGCTTAGACAGGTTCTCCTACGAGCAGTACTTC. It codes for CAISLDRFSYEQYF.